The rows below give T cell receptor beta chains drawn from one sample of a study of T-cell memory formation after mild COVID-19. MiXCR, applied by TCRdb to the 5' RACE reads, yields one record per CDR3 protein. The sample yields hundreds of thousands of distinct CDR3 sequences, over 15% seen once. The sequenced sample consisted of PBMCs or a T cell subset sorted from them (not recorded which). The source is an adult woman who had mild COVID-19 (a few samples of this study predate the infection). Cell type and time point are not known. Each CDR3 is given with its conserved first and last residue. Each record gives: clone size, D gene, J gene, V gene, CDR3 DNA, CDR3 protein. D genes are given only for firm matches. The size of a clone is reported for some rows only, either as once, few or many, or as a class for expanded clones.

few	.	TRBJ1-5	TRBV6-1	TGTGCCAGCAGTGCGTGGTATCCGGATCTAGCTGGTCAGCCCCAGCATTTT	CASSAWYPDLAGQPQHF
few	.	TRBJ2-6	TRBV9	TGTGCCAGCAGCGTAGGGGGCGGATTACGGACTTTC	CASSVGGGLRTF
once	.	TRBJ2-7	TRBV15	TGTGCCACCACGTCAACCGGGACCTCCTACGAGCAGTACTTC	CATTSTGTSYEQYF
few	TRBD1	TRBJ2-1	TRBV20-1	TGCAGTGCTAGAGATGGGACAGGCCTCCGCTTATACAATGAGCAGTTCTTC	CSARDGTGLRLYNEQFF
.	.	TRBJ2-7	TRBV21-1	TGTGCCATCGGCCCCACCGGCGGGGGCCGAGGTTCCTCCTACGAGCAGTACTTC	CAIGPTGGGRGSSYEQYF
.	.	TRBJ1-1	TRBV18	TGTGCCAGCTCACCTTCCGCGAACACTGAAGCTTTCTTT	CASSPSANTEAFF
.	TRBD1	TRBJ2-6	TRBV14	TGTGCCAGCAGCCAGGTTTACGGGACAGGACCGTCTGGGGCCAACGTCCTGACTTTC	CASSQVYGTGPSGANVLTF
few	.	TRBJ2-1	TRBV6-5	TGTGCCAGCAGTTACTCGACAATCGCGGGTGAGCAGTTCTTC	CASSYSTIAGEQFF
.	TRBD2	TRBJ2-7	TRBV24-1	TGTGCCACCAGTGATTCCCGGGGGGAGGCCTACGAGCAGTACTTC	CATSDSRGEAYEQYF
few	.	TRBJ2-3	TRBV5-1	TGCGCCAGCAGCTTGGTATTAGCGAAAGATACGCAGTATTTT	CASSLVLAKDTQYF
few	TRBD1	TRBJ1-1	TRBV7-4	TGTGCCAGCAGCTCCGATTTTGTGGACAGGGGGAACGGGGCTTTCTTT	CASSSDFVDRGNGAFF
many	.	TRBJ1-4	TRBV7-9	TGTGCCAGCAGCTTGCGCGCGAAAGGGCTACTGTTTTTT	CASSLRAKGLLFF
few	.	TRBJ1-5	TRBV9	TGTGCCAGCAGCGAACAGGGATCGGGTCAGCCCCAGCATTTT	CASSEQGSGQPQHF
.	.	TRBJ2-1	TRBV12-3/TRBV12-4	TGTGCCAGCAGTTTAAATTATGAGCAGTTCTTC	CASSLNYEQFF
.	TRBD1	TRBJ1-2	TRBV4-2	TGTGCCAGCAGCCAAGGCTCGGGACAGCTCTATGGCTACACCTTC	CASSQGSGQLYGYTF
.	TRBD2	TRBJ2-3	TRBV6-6	TGTGCCAGCACCAGACTAGCGGCGGATACGCAGTATTTT	CASTRLAADTQYF
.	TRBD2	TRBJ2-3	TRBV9	TGTGCCAGCAGCGTCTGGGAGGGCTGGAGGGGCACAGATACGCAGTATTTT	CASSVWEGWRGTDTQYF
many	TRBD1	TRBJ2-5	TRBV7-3	TGTGCCAGCAGCATACAGGGGGGTCGCGGAGAGACCCAGTACTTC	CASSIQGGRGETQYF